Described below is a single T cell receptor (beta chain) sequence and its context. It has no known antigen specificity. Base qualities were left out, and no much larger clone turns up one base away. The CDR3 contains 18 residues, cysteine and phenylalanine counted. The read is trimmed to its CDR3 DNA, 54 bases read in frame from base 1. After removal of 5 bases from V and 7 bases from J, the junction retains 15 bases not matched to a gene. Via the germline V gene, CDR1 is SGHAT and CDR2 FQNNGV. This specimen comes from a study of technical replicates of blood from several donors (dated by TCRdb to the late 2010s). Receptors were amplified or captured by the immunoSEQ multiplex PCR assay. As stored in TCRdb, this immuneACCESS dataset retains in-frame rearrangements with V and J assigned. A fraction of the clones does not appear; measured against another copy, unresolved V genes explain less than half of the discrepancy, and the remainder lacks a known reason. The sample yields around 62,000 clones; roughly 98% were counted once. The ten biggest clones cover around 0.15% of the sample.

The chain joins TRBV11-2 to TRBJ2-5, with 14 bases in between that match TRBD2. The TCR comes from a human donor in good health. Sequences were obtained from T cells isolated from PBMCs. DNA sequence: TGTGCCAGCAGCCGGGACAGAGGGACTAGCGGGAGTCTGGGGACCCAGTACTTC. It translates to CASSRDRGTSGSLGTQYF.